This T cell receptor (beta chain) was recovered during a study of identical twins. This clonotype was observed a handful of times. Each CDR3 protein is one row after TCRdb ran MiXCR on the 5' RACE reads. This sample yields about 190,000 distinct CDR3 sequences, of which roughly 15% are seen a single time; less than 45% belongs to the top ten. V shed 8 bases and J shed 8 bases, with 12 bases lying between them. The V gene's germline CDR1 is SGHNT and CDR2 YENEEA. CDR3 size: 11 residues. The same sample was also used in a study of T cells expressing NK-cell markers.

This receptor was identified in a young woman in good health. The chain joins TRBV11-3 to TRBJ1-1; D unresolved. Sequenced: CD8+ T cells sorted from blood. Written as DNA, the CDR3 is TGTGCCAGCGGCATCACAGAGGAAGCTTTCTTT. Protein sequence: CASGITEEAFF.